The 15 T cell receptor beta chains below were found in one sample sequenced in a study of cytomegalovirus exposure and HLA in healthy donors. Vbeta (60) and Jbeta (13) primers were used in the PCR. Only in-frame clones appear in the TCRdb table, and some are missing; sequencing was by immunoSEQ multiplex PCR. The sample has 150,000 or so clones; about 84% are singletons. Material: PBMCs. These receptors all come from a man aged 45 to 65 in good health and CMV-seronegative.

This rearrangement joins TRBV19 to TRBJ2-2; TRBD1 matches 7 bases. The CDR3 has 14 amino acids. Trimming cost V 6 bases and J 5 bases; bases outside gene matches: 6. Germline CDR1 LNHDA, CDR2 SQIVND (reference sequence). CDR3 sequence reads: CASRDRSRTGELFF. As DNA, the CDR3 is TGTGCCAGTAGGGACAGGTCGCGAACCGGGGAGCTGTTTTTT. The whole variable domain, remainder taken from reference TRBV19 and TRBJ2-2, is DGGITQSPKYLFRKEGQNVTLSCEQNLNHDAMYWYRQDPGQGLRLIYYSQIVNDFQKGDIAEGYSVSREKKESFPLTVTSAQKNPTAFYLCASRDRSRTGELFFGEGSRLTVL.

The chain carries TRBV25-1 and TRBJ2-7; D is perhaps TRBD2 (6 bases). The CDR3 covers 15 residues. Trimming removed 5 bases at V and 6 bases at J, with 20 bases between. Germline CDR1 is MGHDK and CDR2 is SYGVNS. As DNA, the CDR3 is TGTGCCAGCAGTAGGACGTGGCCGGAGGGCTCCGAGCAGTACTTC. Its protein product is CASSRTWPEGSEQYF.

The genes are TRBV7-9 and TRBJ1-3; no clear D. V shed 2 bases and J shed 8 bases, with 13 bases lying between them. The germline gives CDR1 SEHNR, CDR2 FQNEAQ (reference sequence). The CDR3 covers 14 residues. Here the CDR3 DNA reads TGTGCCAGCAGCTTATCGGGTGGATGGGACACCATATATTTT. Translation gives CASSLSGGWDTIYF. The full variable domain, in which reference TRBV7-9 and TRBJ1-3 provide the parts outside the CDR3, is DTGVSQNPRHKITKRGQNVTFRCDPISEHNRLYWYRQTLGQGPEFLTYFQNEAQLEKSRLLSDRFSAERPKGSFSTLEIQRTEQGDSAMYLCASSLSGGWDTIYFGEGSWLTVV.

This chain joins TRBV11-2 and TRBJ1-1; 10 bases line up with TRBD1. The CDR3 loop spans 16 amino acids. The junction had 10 bases not matched to a gene; V was cut back by 5 bases and J by 4 bases. Germline V lookup: CDR1 SGHAT, CDR2 FQNNGV. This chain's CDR3 is CASSPRERDRGTEAFF. CDR3 sequence (DNA): TGTGCCAGCAGCCCGCGGGAACGGGACAGGGGCACTGAAGCTTTCTTT.

This chain links TRBV28 with TRBJ2-1; D is possibly TRBD1 (5 bases). Germline V CDR1 and CDR2: MDHEN, SYDVKM. The ends were cut back, 5 bases at V and 0 bases at J, with 20 bases in the middle. The CDR3 runs 18 residues. As DNA, the CDR3 is TGTGCCAGCAGTCCCTCTAAGGGGTTGGGAAGCTCCTACAATGAGCAGTTCTTC. Encoded protein: CASSPSKGLGSSYNEQFF.

The chain links TRBV2 to TRBJ1-2, with TRBD1 matching over 10 bases. Germline lookup yields CDR1 SNHLY and CDR2 FYNNEI. The CDR3 covers 13 residues. V shed 6 bases and J 4 bases; nucleotides not matched to a gene: 2. The CDR3 DNA follows: TGTGCCAGCAGAGGGGACAGGGGCTATGGCTACACCTTC. Amino acid sequence: CASRGDRGYGYTF.

This chain connects TRBV27 to TRBJ1-4; TRBD1 might be the D (6 bases). Germline CDR1 reads MNHEY; CDR2 reads SMNVEV (reference sequence). The V end lost 9 bases, the J end lost 5 bases, and 16 bases lay between the germline ends. The CDR3 covers 14 residues. CDR3 coding DNA: TGTGCCAGAGGAGACAGGCGGTGGAATGAAAAACTGTTTTTT. The encoded protein is CARGDRRWNEKLFF.

This chain joins TRBV19 and TRBJ1-5; maybe TRBD1 (6 bases). This CDR3 is built from 18 residues. Trimming took off 2 bases at V and 9 bases at J, with 26 bases between the two ends. Germline CDR1 and CDR2: LNHDA and SQIVND (reference sequence). The CDR3 DNA sequence: TGTGCCAGTAGTATACTGAGGAAGGGGGAAGGCATTAATAGGCCCCAGCATTTT. Translated: CASSILRKGEGINRPQHF.

The chain employs TRBV2 and TRBJ2-5; 8 bases align to TRBD2. J gave up 5 bases and V 3 bases, and 5 bases lay outside the gene matches. CDR1 is SNHLY, CDR2 FYNNEI, per germline. The CDR3 length is 14 residues. CDR3 amino acids: CASSDAGGGETQYF. In DNA form, the CDR3 reads TGTGCCAGCAGTGATGCGGGAGGTGGGGAGACCCAGTACTTC.

This clone was observed once. This chain joins TRBV7-3 and TRBJ2-2; TRBD2 agrees at 11 bases. The CDR3 is 15 amino acids. Germline CDR1 reads SGHTA; CDR2 reads FQGTGA. Trimming cost V 5 bases and J 4 bases; bases outside gene matches: 3. In nucleotides, the CDR3 is TGTGCCAGCAGCCCCGGGACTAGCGGCACCGGGGAGCTGTTTTTT. Translation: CASSPGTSGTGELFF.

The rearrangement links TRBV30 to TRBJ1-6; TRBD1 matches at 9 bases. The CDR3 covers 14 residues. V shed 3 bases and J 7 bases; nucleotides not matched to a gene: 4. In germline, CDR1 is GTSNPN, CDR2 SVGIG (reference sequence). In nucleotides, the CDR3 is TGTGCCTGGAGCGGCGGACAGGGGAATTCACCCCTCCACTTT. This encodes CAWSGGQGNSPLHF.

This chain joins TRBV6-1 and TRBJ2-5, with D perhaps matching TRBD1 (6 bases). The V and J ends lost 1 base and 5 bases respectively, with 14 bases between them. Per germline, CDR1 MNHNS and CDR2 SASEGT. This CDR3 is built from 15 residues. The CDR3 sequence is CASSEGYRTVETQYF. The CDR3 DNA is TGTGCCAGCAGTGAAGGGTACCGGACAGTGGAGACCCAGTACTTC.

V is TRBV2 and J is TRBJ2-2, with 7 bases that match TRBD1. The CDR3 runs 15 residues. Germline CDR1 SNHLY, CDR2 FYNNEI. V was pared by 0 bases and J by 5 bases, with 3 bases of the junction left unmatched. In DNA form, the CDR3 reads TGTGCCAGCAGTGAAGCCCAACAGGGGACCGGGGAGCTGTTTTTT. This sequence encodes CASSEAQQGTGELFF. Full variable domain (outside the CDR3, taken from reference TRBV2 and TRBJ2-2): EPEVTQTPSHQVTQMGQEVILRCVPISNHLYFYWYRQILGQKVEFLVSFYNNEISEKSEIFDDQFSVERPDGSNFTLKIRSTKLEDSAMYFCASSEAQQGTGELFFGEGSRLTVL.

This rearrangement joins TRBV18 to TRBJ1-2; 7 bases fit TRBD1. From germline, CDR1 is KGHSH and CDR2 LQKENI. This CDR3 is built from 14 residues. The J segment lost 6 bases and the V segment lost 5 bases, leaving 9 bases of the junction unmatched. The CDR3 sequence is CASSSLDRDNGYTF. The CDR3 nucleotides are TGTGCCAGCTCATCTCTCGACAGGGACAATGGCTACACCTTC.

The chain carries TRBV19 and TRBJ1-5; the match to TRBD1 covers 7 bases. V lost 5 bases and J lost 0; bases outside the gene matches: 7. Per germline, CDR1 LNHDA and CDR2 SQIVND (reference sequence). The length of the CDR3 is 16 residues. CDR3 sequence reads: CASSSTGAISNQPQHF. The CDR3 nucleotides read TGTGCCAGTAGTTCCACAGGGGCTATTAGCAATCAGCCCCAGCATTTT.